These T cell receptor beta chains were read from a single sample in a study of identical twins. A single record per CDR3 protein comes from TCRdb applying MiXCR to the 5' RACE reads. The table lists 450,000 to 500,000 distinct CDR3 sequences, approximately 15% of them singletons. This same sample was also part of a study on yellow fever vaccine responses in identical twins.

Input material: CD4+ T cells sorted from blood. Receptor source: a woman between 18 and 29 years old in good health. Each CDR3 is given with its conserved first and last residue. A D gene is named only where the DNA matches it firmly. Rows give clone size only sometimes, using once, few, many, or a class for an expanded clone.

CASSLGEGVRDTEAFF	TGTGCCAGCAGCTTAGGGGAGGGGGTTCGGGACACTGAAGCTTTCTTT	.	few	TRBJ1-1	TRBV7-9	16
CASSRSGDEQFF	TGCGCCAGCAGCCGTAGCGGGGATGAGCAGTTCTTC	TRBD2	few	TRBJ2-1	TRBV5-1	12
CATTWGPSGNTEAFF	TGTGCCACAACGTGGGGCCCCTCCGGGAACACTGAAGCTTTCTTT	.	few	TRBJ1-1	TRBV28	15
CASSPTSGRTQETQYF	TGTGCCAGCAGCCCGACTAGCGGGAGGACTCAAGAGACCCAGTACTTC	TRBD2	few	TRBJ2-5	TRBV5-6	16
CASSYLSGRGDTQYF	TGTGCCAGCAGCTACCTTAGCGGGAGAGGAGATACGCAGTATTTT	TRBD2	.	TRBJ2-3	TRBV11-2	15
CASSEGGRTGELFF	TGCGCCAGCAGCGAGGGGGGTCGCACCGGGGAGCTGTTTTTT	.	few	TRBJ2-2	TRBV5-1	14
CASSPRDILNTEAFF	TGTGCCAGCAGTCCCCGGGACATATTGAACACTGAAGCTTTCTTT	.	.	TRBJ1-1	TRBV12-3/TRBV12-4	15
CASSSLGDRGRDIQYF	TGTGCCAGCAGTTCCCTCGGGGACAGGGGCAGGGACATTCAGTACTTC	TRBD1	few	TRBJ2-4	TRBV28	16
CSARVLGIQPQHF	TGCAGTGCTAGAGTTTTGGGGATTCAGCCCCAGCATTTT	.	few	TRBJ1-5	TRBV20-1	13
CAWSLGGAVNEQFF	TGTGCCTGGAGTTTGGGGGGAGCCGTCAATGAGCAGTTCTTC	.	few	TRBJ2-1	TRBV30	14
CASSLRGYGEQFF	TGTGCCAGCAGTTTACGAGGGTACGGTGAGCAGTTCTTC	.	few	TRBJ2-1	TRBV12-3/TRBV12-4	13
CASSLETPGALQETQYF	TGCGCCAGCAGCTTGGAAACTCCAGGGGCTTTACAAGAGACCCAGTACTTC	.	few	TRBJ2-5	TRBV5-1	17
CASRIRGFTGELFF	TGCGCCAGCCGGATCAGGGGGTTTACCGGGGAGCTGTTTTTT	TRBD1	many	TRBJ2-2	TRBV5-1	14
CASRRRGGGELFF	TGTGCCAGCAGGAGACGCGGGGGCGGGGAGCTGTTTTTT	TRBD2	few	TRBJ2-2	TRBV6-1	13
CASSRDLRETQYF	TGTGCCAGCAGCCGGGACCTAAGGGAGACCCAGTACTTC	.	few	TRBJ2-5	TRBV4-2	13
CSAPGLATETQYF	TGCAGTGCGCCGGGACTAGCTACGGAGACCCAGTACTTC	TRBD2	many	TRBJ2-5	TRBV20-1	13
CASSFGRGDTDTQYF	TGTGCCAGCAGTTTTGGGCGGGGGGACACAGATACGCAGTATTTT	TRBD2	few	TRBJ2-3	TRBV12-3/TRBV12-4	15
CASSRGGGNDYEQYF	TGCGCCAGCAGCCGGGGAGGGGGGAATGACTACGAGCAGTACTTC	.	.	TRBJ2-7	TRBV5-1	15
CASSPPRTLTGTYEQYF	TGTGCCAGCAGTCCCCCGCGGACGCTGACGGGGACCTACGAGCAGTACTTC	.	many	TRBJ2-7	TRBV12-3/TRBV12-4	17
CASSYSGSPLYNEQFF	TGTGCCAGCAGCTATAGCGGGTCCCCCCTATACAATGAGCAGTTCTTC	TRBD2	few	TRBJ2-1	TRBV12-3/TRBV12-4	16
CASSSLSRTGELFF	TGTGCCAGCAGCTCCCTTAGCAGGACCGGGGAGCTGTTTTTT	.	.	TRBJ2-2	TRBV7-2	14
CASSGFSYEQYF	TGTGCCAGCAGTGGGTTCTCCTACGAGCAGTACTTC	.	.	TRBJ2-7	TRBV7-2	12
CASSLYPGGQPQHF	TGTGCCAGCAGTTTGTACCCTGGGGGTCAGCCCCAGCATTTT	.	.	TRBJ1-5	TRBV27	14
CASSSGTRFSGNEQFF	TGTGCCAGCAGCTCCGGGACTAGGTTCTCCGGGAATGAGCAGTTCTTC	TRBD2	few	TRBJ2-1	TRBV7-2	16
CASSFQGPDTQYF	TGTGCCAGCAGCTTCCAGGGTCCAGATACGCAGTATTTT	.	many	TRBJ2-3	TRBV13	13
CASRDRGAQPQHF	TGTGCCAGTAGAGACAGGGGGGCTCAGCCCCAGCATTTT	TRBD1	few	TRBJ1-5	TRBV19	13
CSARPGQVFHEQYF	TGCAGTGCTAGACCGGGACAAGTCTTCCACGAGCAGTACTTC	.	few	TRBJ2-7	TRBV20-1	14
CASSLRQVSHEQYF	TGTGCCAGCAGCTTAAGGCAGGTCTCCCACGAGCAGTACTTC	.	few	TRBJ2-7	TRBV7-9	14
CASNDWFRGRLTDTQYF	TGTGCCAGCAACGACTGGTTCCGGGGTCGTTTGACAGATACGCAGTATTTT	.	.	TRBJ2-3	TRBV7-2	17
CASRKQGANSPLHF	TGTGCCAGCCGGAAACAGGGGGCCAACTCACCCCTCCACTTT	TRBD1	many	TRBJ1-6	TRBV12-3/TRBV12-4	14
CASSLGTYATNEKLFF	TGCGCCAGCAGCTTGGGGACGTATGCAACTAATGAAAAACTGTTTTTT	.	.	TRBJ1-4	TRBV5-1	16
CASSLWDRVLYNEQFF	TGTGCCAGCAGTTTATGGGACAGGGTCCTCTACAATGAGCAGTTCTTC	TRBD1	few	TRBJ2-1	TRBV27	16